This is a list of T cell receptor beta chains from one sample in a study of T cells after somatic rescue of genetic block. TCRdb's copy holds only in-frame clones and misses some; the assay was immunoSEQ multiplex PCR. The table has fewer than 15,000 clones, around 72% seen once. Sequenced input: peripheral blood mononuclear cells (PBMCs). Source of these receptors: a boy aged 10-17 years. Both conserved end residues are part of each CDR3. A D gene is named only where the DNA matches it firmly. Size tells how often a clone was seen (once, few, many) or the class of an expanded clone, and some rows leave it out.

-,TRBV27,-,TRBJ1-2,TGTGCCAGCAGTTTACCTCGAACTTTTAACTATGGCTACACCTTC,CASSLPRTFNYGYTF
-,TRBV18,-,TRBJ2-4,TGTGCCAGCTCACCGTCCTCGGGTCTCAAAAACATTCAGTACTTC,CASSPSSGLKNIQYF
-,TRBV7-2,few,TRBJ2-5,TGTGCCAGCAGTAGGCAAGAGACCCAGTACTTC,CASSRQETQYF
-,TRBV29-1,few,TRBJ2-5,TGCAGCGTTGGGCAGGGGACCGGGACCCAGTACTTC,CSVGQGTGTQYF
-,TRBV4-1,-,TRBJ1-1,TGCGCCAGCAGCCAAGATGGGGGGGGACGAATCAACACTGAAGCTTTCTTT,CASSQDGGGRINTEAFF
TRBD2,TRBV2,-,TRBJ2-5,TGTGCCAGCACCTGGACTAGGATGGAGACCCAGTACTTC,CASTWTRMETQYF
TRBD2,TRBV6-1,few,TRBJ2-2,TGTGCCAGCAGTGCCCCGGGACTAGCGGGCACCGGGGAGCTGTTTTTT,CASSAPGLAGTGELFF
TRBD2,TRBV29-1,-,TRBJ2-1,TGCAGCGTAAGGACTAGCGGGAGAAATGAGCAGTTCTTC,CSVRTSGRNEQFF
-,TRBV7-9,-,TRBJ1-1,TGTGCCAGCAGCCCCTCGTCGCACGTGAACACTGAAGCTTTCTTT,CASSPSSHVNTEAFF
-,TRBV18,-,TRBJ1-4,TGTGCCAGCTCAGTGACAACTAATGAAAAACTGTTTTTT,CASSVTTNEKLFF
-,TRBV27,few,TRBJ2-2,TGTGCCAGCACCCTACTAGTGGGGGGCTTCCAGGGCACCGGGGAGCTGTTTTTT,CASTLLVGGFQGTGELFF
TRBD1,TRBV6-6,-,TRBJ1-5,TGTGCCAGCAGTTGGACAGGGGGTCAGCCCCAGCATTTT,CASSWTGGQPQHF
-,TRBV5-1,-,TRBJ1-1,TGCGCCAGCAGCTTCGGAACAGGGAGAGGCACTGAAGCTTTCTTT,CASSFGTGRGTEAFF
-,TRBV19,medium-sized,TRBJ1-2,TGTGCCAGTAGTATCGGACGAGGGGGTCCTTATGGCTACACCTTC,CASSIGRGGPYGYTF
-,TRBV14,-,TRBJ2-3,TGTGCCAGCAGCCAAGACCTAGCTCTCACAGATACGCAGTATTTT,CASSQDLALTDTQYF
-,TRBV28,medium-sized,TRBJ1-5,TGTGCCACGACACTTGATTCCCTTAAGGTGTTTAGCAATCAGCCCCAGCATTTT,CATTLDSLKVFSNQPQHF
-,TRBV5-1,-,TRBJ1-5,TGCGCCAGCAGCTTGGGAGGGTGGAATCAGCCCCAGCATTTT,CASSLGGWNQPQHF